These 32 T cell receptor beta chains were sequenced from one sample in a study of human T cells and chemical hapten exposure. This sample's time point: patch test 1, 2 weeks after DPC sensitization. Sample treatment: therapeutic diphenylcyclopropenone sensitization with weekly scalp DPC. TCRdb re-analysed the RACE reads in MiXCR, keeping a single row per CDR3 protein. Of tens of thousands of distinct CDR3 sequences listed, roughly a tenth were seen once; the top ten hold around 4.5%. The sequencing used whole blood, collected in connection with sensitization to the hapten diphenylcyclopropenone (DPC). Receptor source: a woman aged 45 to 65 with alopecia areata. Some clones in this sample may be carry-over from other donors' samples.

This clonotype was counted between two and nine times. V gene TRBV20-1 combines with J gene TRBJ1-6, with D tentatively TRBD1 (6 bases). The germline V gene encodes CDR1 DFQATT and CDR2 SNEGSKA (reference sequence). The CDR3 covers 15 residues. Deletions cut 2 bases from V and 6 bases from J, with 14 bases between. This CDR3 is CSARYGGALNSPLHF. The CDR3 DNA is TGCAGTGCTAGATATGGGGGGGCGCTTAATTCACCCCTCCACTTT.

This clonotype was counted many times. CDR3 amino acids: CASSPYQYNNYGYTF. The CDR3 nucleotides are TGTGCCAGCTCACCGTACCAGTATAATAACTATGGCTACACCTTC. The chain links TRBV18 to TRBJ1-2; D ambiguous. The V gene lost 3 bases and the J gene lost 1 base, with 12 bases spanning the gap. The CDR3 totals 15 residues. Germline V gene sequence: CDR1 KGHSH, CDR2 LQKENI.

This clonotype was detected ten times or more. This sequence joins TRBV14 and TRBJ1-2; D is undetermined. CDR1 and CDR2 (germline): SGHDN, FVKESK. The CDR3 has 15 residues. The V end lost 4 bases, the J end lost 4 bases, and 16 bases lay between the germline ends. For the CDR3, the DNA is TGTGCCAGCAGCCCCCGGAGACTGGCGGGCTATGGCTACACCTTC. It yields the protein CASSPRRLAGYGYTF.

This clonotype was seen more than once but under ten times. The rearrangement joins TRBV6-5 to TRBJ1-5; 7 bases match TRBD1. The germline V gene has CDR1 MNHEY and CDR2 SVGAGI. The CDR3 has 14 amino acids. V shed 5 bases and J 4 bases; nucleotides not matched to a gene: 5. CDR3 protein: CASSRGQLNQPQHF. The CDR3 nucleotides read TGTGCCAGCAGTCGGGGACAGTTGAATCAGCCCCAGCATTTT.

This clonotype appeared a few times. The rearrangement joins TRBV18 to TRBJ2-5; a possible D gene is TRBD2 (5 bases). V shed 5 bases and J shed 0 bases, with 16 bases lying between them. The CDR3 has 16 amino acids. CDR1 KGHSH and CDR2 LQKENI come from the germline V gene. CDR3 nucleotides: TGTGCCAGCTCATCGCTCACTTCTAGCAACCAAGAGACCCAGTACTTC. Amino acids: CASSSLTSSNQETQYF.

This clonotype was detected only a few times. The CDR3 DNA follows: TGTGCCAGCAGCTTAGGGAGGACAGGGTCTAGAAACACCATATATTTT. Amino acid sequence: CASSLGRTGSRNTIYF. The chain carries TRBV7-2 and TRBJ1-3; TRBD1 aligns across 8 bases. CDR1 is SGHTA and CDR2 is FQGNSA in the germline V gene. J gave up 5 bases and V 1 base, and 7 bases lay outside the gene matches. The CDR3 is made up of 16 amino acids.

This clonotype was seen more than once but under ten times. This chain uses TRBV27 with TRBJ2-1; 8 bases map to TRBD1. Germline loops: CDR1 MNHEY, CDR2 SMNVEV (reference sequence). V lost 3 bases to trimming and J lost 12 bases; unmatched junction nucleotides: 1. This CDR3 is built from 11 residues. CDR3 DNA sequence: TGTGCCAGCAGTTTTCAGGGGGCGCAGTTCTTC. Residues: CASSFQGAQFF.

This clonotype was counted many times. The chain couples TRBV28 to TRBJ1-5, with D possibly TRBD1 on 5 matching bases. The CDR3 spans 13 residues. The germline V and J ends were trimmed by 5 bases and 9 bases, with 14 bases remaining between them. CDR1 is MDHEN, CDR2 SYDVKM, per germline. In DNA, the CDR3 is TGTGCCAGCAGTAGGGCAGGGCCGGGGCCCCAGCATTTT. This translates into CASSRAGPGPQHF.

This clonotype was recorded many times. This chain joins TRBV6-5 and TRBJ2-4; 7 bases fit TRBD1. This CDR3 comprises 14 residues. Germline CDR1 reads MNHEY; CDR2 reads SVGAGI. Trimming removed 6 bases from V and 6 bases from J; junction bases left unmatched: 8. The CDR3 reads CASSQDRRGNIQYF. CDR3 coding DNA: TGTGCCAGCAGCCAGGACAGGCGTGGAAACATTCAGTACTTC.

The chain links TRBV20-1 to TRBJ1-5; 7 bases are shared with TRBD1. The V gene's germline CDR1 is DFQATT and CDR2 SNEGSKA (reference sequence). Trimming cost V 3 bases and J 7 bases; bases outside gene matches: 9. The CDR3 length is 14 residues. This chain's CDR3 is CSASWAGGGQPQHF. In DNA, the CDR3 is TGCAGTGCTAGTTGGGCAGGGGGTGGCCAGCCCCAGCATTTT.

The rearrangement joins TRBV20-1 to TRBJ2-7, with TRBD1 as a possible D gene (6 bases). Germline CDR1 and CDR2: DFQATT and SNEGSKA (reference sequence). This CDR3 spans 12 amino acids. The V end lost 8 bases, the J end lost 2 bases, and 13 bases lay between the germline ends. As DNA, the CDR3 is TGCAGTCACCGGGACACCCCCTACGAGCAGTACTTC. This encodes CSHRDTPYEQYF.

The chain combines TRBV5-1 with TRBJ1-4; 9 bases match TRBD1. Germline loops: CDR1 SGHRS, CDR2 YFSETQ. The V and J ends lost 2 bases and 6 bases, in that order; junction bases with no gene match: 8. This CDR3 contains 16 residues. The CDR3 spells CASSFSPRDRDEKLFF. The CDR3 bases are TGCGCCAGCAGCTTCTCCCCGCGGGACAGGGATGAAAAACTGTTTTTT.

The table lists this clonotype with a few counts. The CDR3 DNA reads TGTGCCAGCAGTTTTGGGCGGACAAGTAAGGCAGATACGCAGTATTTT. Its protein is CASSFGRTSKADTQYF. The V and J genes are TRBV6-1 and TRBJ2-3; D may be TRBD1 (5 bases). CDR3 length: 16 amino acids. V was clipped by 5 bases and J by 4 bases, with 19 bases between them. Germline CDR1 MNHNS, CDR2 SASEGT.

The chain links TRBV29-1 to TRBJ2-3, with D maybe TRBD2 (5 bases). Germline V gene sequence: CDR1 SQVTM, CDR2 ANQGSEA. This CDR3 comprises 16 residues. Trimming removed 4 bases at V and 6 bases at J, with 23 bases between. The CDR3: CSVGGASKGGLDTQYF. CDR3 nucleotides: TGCAGCGTTGGAGGAGCAAGTAAAGGAGGACTGGATACGCAGTATTTT.

At least ten counts were recorded for this clonotype. The gene calls are TRBV28 and TRBJ2-7; D is perhaps TRBD2 (5 bases). The germline V gene encodes CDR1 MDHEN and CDR2 SYDVKM. CDR3 length: 16 residues. The V gene lost 3 bases and the J gene lost 2 bases, with 17 bases spanning the gap. The CDR3 DNA is TGTGCCAGCAGTTTCAATAACCTCCGGGATCCCTACGAGCAGTACTTC. This codes for CASSFNNLRDPYEQYF.

This clonotype occurred many times. This chain uses TRBV30 with TRBJ2-3; 9 bases align to TRBD1. This CDR3 has 16 amino acids. The V gene's germline CDR1 is GTSNPN and CDR2 SVGIG (reference sequence). Trimming took 0 bases from V and 6 from J; bases not matched to a gene: 10. The CDR3 DNA sequence: TGTGCCTGGAGTGTAGAGGGGGACAGGGACGGTGATACGCAGTATTTT. Amino acids: CAWSVEGDRDGDTQYF. The full variable domain, completed using reference TRBV30 and TRBJ2-3, is SQTIHQWPATLVQPVGSPLSLECTVEGTSNPNLYWYRQAAGRGLQLLFYSVGIGQISSEVPQNLSASRPQDRQFILSSKKLLLSDSGFYLCAWSVEGDRDGDTQYFGPGTRLTVL.

This clonotype appeared a few times. The chain uses TRBV27 and TRBJ2-7, with 10 bases aligning to TRBD2. V was pared by 4 bases and J by 6 bases, with 6 bases of the junction left unmatched. Germline V gene data show CDR1 as MNHEY and CDR2 as SMNVEV (reference sequence). The CDR3 runs to 14 residues. In DNA, the CDR3 is TGTGCCAGCAGTTCCGGGACTAGCGCTATCGAGCAGTACTTC. This translates into CASSSGTSAIEQYF.

J is TRBJ2-7 and V is TRBV2; unclear D gene. V gave up 6 bases and J gave up 1 base, with 10 bases separating them. Germline-derived CDR1 and CDR2 are SNHLY and FYNNEI. This CDR3 has 13 residues. The CDR3 region is CASSPLVSYEQYF. As DNA, the CDR3 is TGTGCCAGCAGCCCTTTAGTGTCCTACGAGCAGTACTTC.

The J gene is TRBJ1-1, the V gene TRBV28; D unresolved. Germline assignment: CDR1 MDHEN and CDR2 SYDVKM. V shed 1 base and J shed 1 base, with 7 bases lying between them. CDR3 length equals 14 residues. The CDR3 nucleotides read TGTGCCAGCAGTTTATTAGAAAGGAACACTGAAGCTTTCTTT. Amino acid sequence: CASSLLERNTEAFF.

V usage is TRBV18 and J usage is TRBJ2-1; 10 bases line up with TRBD1. The CDR3 is 16 residues long. Germline loops: CDR1 KGHSH, CDR2 LQKENI. The ends lost 5 bases at V and 8 bases at J; junction bases unmatched: 12. The CDR3 DNA follows: TGTGCCAGCTCATCCCGGACAGGGGGGGCTTGGGATGAGCAGTTCTTC. Protein product: CASSSRTGGAWDEQFF.

There are many counts of this clonotype. This sequence joins TRBV19 and TRBJ2-3; maybe TRBD2 (6 bases). The V gene's germline CDR1 is LNHDA and CDR2 SQIVND (reference sequence). Trimming shortened V by 3 bases and J by 8 bases, and 15 bases separated the two germline ends. This CDR3 is built from 14 residues. The CDR3 loop reads CASSIISGSSTQYF. DNA of the CDR3: TGTGCCAGTAGTATTATTTCCGGGAGTTCTACGCAGTATTTT.

The sample holds many counts of this clonotype. The rearrangement uses TRBV7-2 and TRBJ1-2; no definite D call. The CDR3 length is 11 residues. CDR1 and CDR2 (germline): SGHTA, FQGNSA. The V and J ends lost 0 bases and 8 bases respectively, with 4 bases between them. The CDR3 coding sequence is TGTGCCAGCAGCTTAGCACTGGGCTACACCTTC. Its protein product is CASSLALGYTF.

In its sample, this clonotype was seen a few times. The V and J genes are TRBV7-8 and TRBJ2-2; D is possibly TRBD1 (5 bases). Trimming stripped 4 bases from V and 11 bases from J, with 14 bases between. CDR3 length equals 13 residues. CDR1 SGHVS and CDR2 FQNEAQ come from the germline V gene. The CDR3 spells CASSSAQGTELFF. The CDR3 DNA is TGTGCCAGCAGCTCAGCTCAGGGAACCGAGCTGTTTTTT.

This clonotype has at least ten counts. The chain joins TRBV7-6 to TRBJ1-5; the match to TRBD1 covers 11 bases. Germline V gene lookup returns CDR1 SGHVS and CDR2 FNYEAQ. V was pared by 5 bases and J by 3 bases, with 3 bases of the junction left unmatched. The CDR3 has 15 residues. The CDR3 coding sequence is TGTGCCAGCAGCCGGGACAGGGGGATCAATCAGCCCCAGCATTTT. Residues: CASSRDRGINQPQHF.

This clonotype turned up a few times. The chain combines TRBV2 with TRBJ2-2; D may match TRBD1 or TRBD2 (5 bases each). The CDR3 sequence is 15 residues long. V shed 3 bases and J shed 6 bases, with 14 bases lying between them. Germline V gene lookup returns CDR1 SNHLY and CDR2 FYNNEI. As DNA, the CDR3 is TGTGCCAGCAGTGAGGTCTCAGGGACGGCCGGGGAGCTGTTTTTT. Protein product: CASSEVSGTAGELFF.

In this sample, this clonotype turned up a few times. The V call is TRBV5-1, the J call TRBJ2-2; 7 bases line up with TRBD1. After removal of 2 bases from V and 6 bases from J, the junction contained 7 bases not matched to a gene. CDR3 size: 15 residues. Per germline, CDR1 SGHRS and CDR2 YFSETQ. The CDR3 sequence is CASSFRDSLAGELFF. CDR3 in DNA: TGCGCCAGCAGCTTCCGGGACAGCCTTGCCGGGGAGCTGTTTTTT. The variable domain in full, with the rest retrieved from reference TRBV5-1 and TRBJ2-2, is KAGVTQTPRYLIKTRGQQVTLSCSPISGHRSVSWYQQTPGQGLQFLFEYFSETQRNKGNFPGRFSGRQFSNSRSEMNVSTLELGDSALYLCASSFRDSLAGELFFGEGSRLTVL.

This chain connects TRBV20-1 to TRBJ2-3; D gene uncertain. V dropped 0 bases and J dropped 8 bases, with 6 bases sitting between them. This CDR3 has 11 amino acids. Germline-derived CDR1 and CDR2 are DFQATT and SNEGSKA (reference sequence). CDR3 in DNA: TGCAGTGCTAGAGATGAGCGTACGCAGTATTTT. Protein product: CSARDERTQYF.

J is TRBJ1-5 and V is TRBV2; TRBD1 might be the D (6 bases). V was trimmed by 5 bases and J by 6 bases, leaving 14 bases between them. The CDR3 is 14 residues long. The V gene's germline CDR1 is SNHLY and CDR2 FYNNEI. The CDR3 bases are TGTGCCAGCAGTCCGACAGGAGCGGGTCAGCCCCAGCATTTT. It specifies CASSPTGAGQPQHF.

This clonotype occurred many times. V is TRBV5-6 and J is TRBJ2-1; 12 nucleotides align to TRBD2. Germline assignment: CDR1 SGHDT and CDR2 YYEEEE. The CDR3 covers 18 residues. V lost 2 bases and J lost 0; bases outside the gene matches: 6. CDR3 protein: CASSFRTSGTYSYNEQFF. CDR3 sequence (DNA): TGTGCCAGCAGCTTCCGGACTAGCGGGACCTACTCCTACAATGAGCAGTTCTTC.

This clonotype was seen ten or more times. The chain joins TRBV3-1 to TRBJ1-2; D not resolved. The CDR3 covers 12 residues. Trimming shortened V by 6 bases and J by 2 bases, and 7 bases separated the two germline ends. The germline V gene encodes CDR1 LGHDT and CDR2 YNNKEL (reference sequence). This chain's CDR3 is CASRRENYGYTF. The CDR3 bases are TGTGCCAGCAGAAGGGAGAACTATGGCTACACCTTC.

The chain links TRBV6-5 to TRBJ1-3; no firm D call. CDR1 and CDR2 (germline): MNHEY, SVGAGI. The CDR3 is 16 residues long. Deletions cut 0 bases from V and 1 base from J, with 10 bases between. The CDR3 bases are TGTGCCAGCAGTTACTCGAAAGGACGGTCTGGAAACACCATATATTTT. Protein product: CASSYSKGRSGNTIYF.

The rearrangement links TRBV5-1 to TRBJ1-1; TRBD1 is a possible D gene (5 bases). The CDR3 extends over 13 amino acids. Trimming stripped 0 bases from V and 9 bases from J, with 12 bases between. Germline values: CDR1 SGHRS, CDR2 YFSETQ. The CDR3 loop reads CASSLDGGTQAFF. In nucleotides, the CDR3 is TGCGCCAGCAGCTTGGATGGGGGTACCCAAGCTTTCTTT. Combining the CDR3 with reference TRBV5-1 and TRBJ1-1 gives the whole variable domain KAGVTQTPRYLIKTRGQQVTLSCSPISGHRSVSWYQQTPGQGLQFLFEYFSETQRNKGNFPGRFSGRQFSNSRSEMNVSTLELGDSALYLCASSLDGGTQAFFGQGTRLTVV.